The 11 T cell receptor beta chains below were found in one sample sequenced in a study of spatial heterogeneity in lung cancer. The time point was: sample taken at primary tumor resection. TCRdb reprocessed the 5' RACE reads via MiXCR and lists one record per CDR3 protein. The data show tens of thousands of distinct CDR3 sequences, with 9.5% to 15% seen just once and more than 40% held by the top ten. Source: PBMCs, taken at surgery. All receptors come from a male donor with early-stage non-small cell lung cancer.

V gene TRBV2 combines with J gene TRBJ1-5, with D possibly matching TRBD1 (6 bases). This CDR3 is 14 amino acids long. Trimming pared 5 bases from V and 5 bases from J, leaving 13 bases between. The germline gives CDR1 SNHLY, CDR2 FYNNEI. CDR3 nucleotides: TGTGCCAGCAGTCAGGGGTCGGCCGATCAGCCCCAGCATTTT. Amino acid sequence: CASSQGSADQPQHF.

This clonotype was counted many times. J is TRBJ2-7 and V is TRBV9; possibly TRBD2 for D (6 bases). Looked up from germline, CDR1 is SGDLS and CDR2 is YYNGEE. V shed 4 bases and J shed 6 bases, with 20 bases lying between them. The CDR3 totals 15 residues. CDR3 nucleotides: TGTGCCAGCAGCTCCGACCCGGGAGTCTTGTTCGAGCAGTACTTC. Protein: CASSSDPGVLFEQYF.

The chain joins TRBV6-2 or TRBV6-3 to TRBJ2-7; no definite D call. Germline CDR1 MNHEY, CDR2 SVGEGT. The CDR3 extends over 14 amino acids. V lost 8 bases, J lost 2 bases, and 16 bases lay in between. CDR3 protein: CASSGRAIPYEQYF. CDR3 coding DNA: TGTGCCAGCTCTGGCCGGGCCATTCCCTACGAGCAGTACTTC.

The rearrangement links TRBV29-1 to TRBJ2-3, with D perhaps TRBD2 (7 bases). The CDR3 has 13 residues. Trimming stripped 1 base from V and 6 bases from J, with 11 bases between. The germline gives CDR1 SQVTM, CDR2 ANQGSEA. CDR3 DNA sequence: TGCAGCGTTGAAGCCGGCGGGGGCGATACGCAGTATTTT. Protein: CSVEAGGGDTQYF.

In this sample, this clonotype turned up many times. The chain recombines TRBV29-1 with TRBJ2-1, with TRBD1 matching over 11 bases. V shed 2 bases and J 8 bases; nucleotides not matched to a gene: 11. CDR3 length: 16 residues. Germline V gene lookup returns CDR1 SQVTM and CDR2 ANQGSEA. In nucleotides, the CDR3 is TGCAGCGTTGAACCGGAGGACAGGGGGCTTCCTGATGAGCAGTTCTTC. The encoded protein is CSVEPEDRGLPDEQFF.

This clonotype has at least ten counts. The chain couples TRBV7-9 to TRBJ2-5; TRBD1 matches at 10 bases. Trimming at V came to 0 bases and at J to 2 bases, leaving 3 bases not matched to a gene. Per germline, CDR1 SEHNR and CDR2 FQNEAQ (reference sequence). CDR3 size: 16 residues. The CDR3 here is CASSLAGQGSQETQYF. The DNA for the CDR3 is TGTGCCAGCAGCTTAGCGGGACAGGGGTCTCAAGAGACCCAGTACTTC.

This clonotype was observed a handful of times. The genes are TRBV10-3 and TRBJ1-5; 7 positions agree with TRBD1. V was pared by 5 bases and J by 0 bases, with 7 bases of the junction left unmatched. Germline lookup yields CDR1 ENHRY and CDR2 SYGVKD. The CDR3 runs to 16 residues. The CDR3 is CAISQGGSYSNQPQHF. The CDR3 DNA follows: TGTGCCATCAGTCAGGGGGGGTCGTATAGCAATCAGCCCCAGCATTTT.

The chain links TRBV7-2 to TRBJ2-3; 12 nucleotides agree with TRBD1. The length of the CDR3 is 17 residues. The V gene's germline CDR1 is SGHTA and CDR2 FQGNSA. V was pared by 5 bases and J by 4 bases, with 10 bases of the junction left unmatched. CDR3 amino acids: CASSARTGQGAADTQYF. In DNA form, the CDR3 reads TGTGCCAGCAGCGCTAGGACGGGACAGGGGGCCGCAGATACGCAGTATTTT.

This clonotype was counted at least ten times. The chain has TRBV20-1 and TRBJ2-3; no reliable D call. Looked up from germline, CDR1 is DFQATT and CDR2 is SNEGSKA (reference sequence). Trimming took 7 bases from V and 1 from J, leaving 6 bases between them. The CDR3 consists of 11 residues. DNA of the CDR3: TGCAGTGGTTCCCGCACAGATACGCAGTATTTT. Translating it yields CSGSRTDTQYF.

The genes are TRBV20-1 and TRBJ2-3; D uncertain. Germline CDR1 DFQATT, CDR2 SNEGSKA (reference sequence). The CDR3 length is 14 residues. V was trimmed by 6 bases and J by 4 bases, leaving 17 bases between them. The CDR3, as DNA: TGCAGTGCAAGCTCAAAGAGGAGCGCAGATACGCAGTATTTT. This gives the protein CSASSKRSADTQYF.

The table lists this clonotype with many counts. Here the CDR3 reads CASSLAGRTDTQYF. The CDR3 nucleotides are TGTGCCAGCAGCTTGGCCGGGAGAACAGATACGCAGTATTTT. The chain recombines TRBV5-4 with TRBJ2-3, with D maybe TRBD2 (6 bases). The CDR3 is 14 residues long. V shed 0 bases and J shed 3 bases, with 8 bases lying between them. Germline CDR1 and CDR2: SGHNT and YYREEE (reference sequence).